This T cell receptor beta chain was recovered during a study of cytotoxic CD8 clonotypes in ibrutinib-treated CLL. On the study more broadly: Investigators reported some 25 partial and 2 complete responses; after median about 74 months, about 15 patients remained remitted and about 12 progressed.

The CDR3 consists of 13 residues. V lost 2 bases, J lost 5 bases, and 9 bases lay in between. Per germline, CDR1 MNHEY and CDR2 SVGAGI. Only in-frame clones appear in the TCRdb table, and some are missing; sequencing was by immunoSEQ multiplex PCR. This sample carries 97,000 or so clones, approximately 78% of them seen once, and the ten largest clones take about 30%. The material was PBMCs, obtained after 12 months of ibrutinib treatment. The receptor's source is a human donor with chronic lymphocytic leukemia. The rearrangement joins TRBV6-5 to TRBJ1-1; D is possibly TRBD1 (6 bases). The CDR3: CASSYQGRTEAFF. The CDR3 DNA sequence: TGTGCCAGCAGTTACCAGGGGAGGACTGAAGCTTTCTTT.